The 22 T cell receptor beta chains below were found in one sample sequenced in a study of blood T cell repertoires in COVID-19 (dated by TCRdb to 2020 to 2022). Receptor amplification or capture employed the immunoSEQ multiplex PCR assay. The clones in this table, taken by TCRdb from immuneACCESS, are in-frame only. Not every clone is retained; where verified, under half of the shortfall comes from an unresolved V gene, and the cause of the rest is unknown. The sample yields 100,000 to 150,000 clones; about 74% were counted once. The leading ten clones occupy roughly 5.5% of the sample. Sequences were obtained from peripheral blood. The origin of the receptors is a man between 60 and 75 years old with acute or convalescent COVID-19.

The chain has TRBV29-1 and TRBJ1-1, with D unresolved. Germline-derived CDR1 and CDR2 are SQVTM and ANQGSEA. The germline V and J ends were trimmed by 0 bases and 10 bases, with 15 bases remaining between them. This CDR3 contains 13 residues. CDR3 coding DNA: TGCAGCGTTGAAGAGATTGGAGGGTCTGGAGCTTTCTTT. It specifies CSVEEIGGSGAFF.

There are a few counts of this clone. The rearrangement links TRBV6-6 to TRBJ1-4; D remains ambiguous. Trimming pared 7 bases from V and 10 bases from J, leaving 13 bases between. CDR1 is MNHNY and CDR2 is SVGAGI in the germline V gene (reference sequence). This CDR3 is built from 12 residues. Written as DNA, the CDR3 is TGTGCCAGCACCCTTAGCATAAGAAAACTGTTTTTT. It is translated as CASTLSIRKLFF.

The rearrangement links TRBV11-2 to TRBJ2-2; TRBD1 is a possible D gene (6 bases). Trimming shortened V by 10 bases and J by 5 bases, and 20 bases separated the two germline ends. The CDR3 extends over 15 amino acids. Per germline, CDR1 SGHAT and CDR2 FQNNGV. The CDR3 bases are TGTGCCACCCGGGATGGGCAGGGGCTGACCGGGGAGCTGTTTTTT. Protein product: CATRDGQGLTGELFF.

The V and J genes are TRBV27 and TRBJ2-2; the match to TRBD1 covers 9 bases. From germline, CDR1 is MNHEY and CDR2 SMNVEV (reference sequence). The CDR3 sequence is 14 residues long. Trimming removed 6 bases from V and 7 bases from J; junction bases left unmatched: 6. CDR3 protein: CASRHGQGFGELFF. The CDR3 region has the DNA TGTGCCAGCAGACACGGACAGGGGTTCGGGGAGCTGTTTTTT.

This clone appeared a single time. The chain recombines TRBV11-2 with TRBJ2-1; 7 nucleotides align to TRBD2. Germline V CDR1 and CDR2: SGHAT, FQNNGV. This CDR3 is 14 amino acids long. The trim removed 5 bases at V and 12 bases at J, leaving 13 bases unmatched. CDR3 nucleotide sequence: TGTGCCAGCAGCCCCCAACATGGGGCTAGCGGGCAGTTCTTC. Its protein is CASSPQHGASGQFF.

In DNA, the CDR3 is TGCGCCAGCAGCTCCGGGGGTTTTTTTGGAAACACCATATATTTT. Its translation is CASSSGGFFGNTIYF. V gene TRBV5-1 combines with J gene TRBJ1-3, with D possibly matching TRBD1 (5 bases). This CDR3 comprises 15 residues. The germline V gene has CDR1 SGHRS and CDR2 YFSETQ. Trimming removed 3 bases from V and 3 bases from J, with 13 bases in between.

V usage is TRBV3-1 (or the pseudogene TRBV3-2) and J usage is TRBJ2-1, with D possibly matching TRBD1 (5 bases). The CDR3 has 17 residues. Deletions cut 2 bases from V and 0 bases from J, with 14 bases between. CDR1 LGHDT and CDR2 YNNKEL come from the germline V gene (reference sequence). The CDR3 loop reads CASSQRWGDSSYNEQFF. DNA of the CDR3: TGTGCCAGCAGCCAAAGGTGGGGTGACAGCTCCTACAATGAGCAGTTCTTC.

V and J are TRBV9 and TRBJ2-3; D might be TRBD1 (5 bases). The CDR3 length is 15 residues. Germline assignment: CDR1 SGDLS and CDR2 YYNGEE. V dropped 3 bases and J dropped 4 bases, with 15 bases sitting between them. The CDR3 bases are TGTGCCAGCAGCGAGATAGGGGTATTCGCAGATACGCAGTATTTT. It yields the protein CASSEIGVFADTQYF. The variable domain in full, completed from reference TRBV9 and TRBJ2-3, reads DSGVTQTPKHLITATGQRVTLRCSPRSGDLSVYWYQQSLDQGLQFLIQYYNGEERAKGNILERFSAQQFPDLHSELNLSSLELGDSALYFCASSEIGVFADTQYFGPGTRLTVL.

The V call is TRBV3-1 (or the pseudogene TRBV3-2), the J call TRBJ2-4, with D perhaps matching TRBD2 (7 bases). CDR3 length: 15 amino acids. Germline V gives CDR1 LGHDT, CDR2 YNNKEL (reference sequence). Trimming stripped 1 base from V and 6 bases from J, with 13 bases between. The CDR3 sequence is CASSQGARGANIQYF. CDR3 nucleotide sequence: TGTGCCAGCAGCCAAGGCGCTCGGGGGGCAAACATTCAGTACTTC.

There are many counts of this clone. V is TRBV7-2 and J is TRBJ1-2, with unresolved D. Germline V gene lookup returns CDR1 SGHTA and CDR2 FQGNSA. The CDR3 contains 13 residues. V was trimmed by 3 bases and J by 6 bases, leaving 11 bases between them. The CDR3 DNA follows: TGTGCCAGCAGCTTTTCCCCCTTTGATGGCTACACCTTC. This codes for CASSFSPFDGYTF.

The genes are TRBV29-1 and TRBJ2-7; 8 positions match TRBD2. The V gene's germline CDR1 is SQVTM and CDR2 ANQGSEA. J lost 0 bases, V lost 7 bases, and 5 bases had no gene match. This CDR3 has 13 residues. The CDR3 loop reads CSASSGSSYEQYF. The DNA for the CDR3 is TGCAGCGCATCTAGCGGGTCCTCCTACGAGCAGTACTTC.

The V call is TRBV5-6, the J call TRBJ1-1, with a possible D match to TRBD1 (5 bases). This CDR3 region has 13 residues. Germline V gene data show CDR1 as SGHDT and CDR2 as YYEEEE. Trimming took 4 bases from V and 5 from J, leaving 12 bases between them. CDR3 nucleotides: TGTGCCAGCAGCCCCTTGGGGGGGACTGAAGCTTTCTTT. Translated: CASSPLGGTEAFF.

The chain has TRBV5-1 and TRBJ2-7; 8 bases agree with TRBD2. Germline assignment: CDR1 SGHRS and CDR2 YFSETQ. Trimming cost V 0 bases and J 5 bases; bases outside gene matches: 13. The CDR3 totals 17 residues. The CDR3 DNA reads TGCGCCAGCAGCTTGGATGGTAGGAGCGGGAGAGGAAACGAGCAGTACTTC. Its translation is CASSLDGRSGRGNEQYF.

The rearrangement links TRBV9 to TRBJ2-2, with 11 bases lining up with TRBD2. The germline gives CDR1 SGDLS, CDR2 YYNGEE. CDR3 length: 16 amino acids. The junction had 3 bases not matched to a gene; V was cut back by 3 bases and J by 2 bases. The chain's CDR3 is CASSARLAGNTGELFF. The CDR3 bases are TGTGCCAGCAGCGCCAGACTAGCGGGAAACACCGGGGAGCTGTTTTTT.

This chain uses TRBV7-6 with TRBJ1-1; 10 nucleotides line up with TRBD1. The junction had 11 bases not matched to a gene; V was cut back by 5 bases and J by 5 bases. CDR1 SGHVS and CDR2 FNYEAQ come from the germline V gene. This CDR3 contains 16 residues. CDR3 in amino acids: CASSAPGTGVGTEAFF. The CDR3, as DNA: TGTGCCAGCAGCGCCCCCGGGACAGGGGTAGGGACTGAAGCTTTCTTT.

The V call is TRBV5-6, the J call TRBJ1-3; D ambiguous. CDR1 is SGHDT and CDR2 is YYEEEE in the germline V gene. This CDR3 has 15 amino acids. V lost 0 bases, J lost 1 base, and 8 bases lay in between. CDR3 amino acids: CASSLALRSGNTIYF. CDR3 nucleotides: TGTGCCAGCAGCTTGGCCTTGAGGTCTGGAAACACCATATATTTT.

The chain joins TRBV19 to TRBJ1-1, with TRBD1 matching 11 bases. Per the germline V gene, CDR1 is LNHDA and CDR2 is SQIVND (reference sequence). There are 17 residues in the CDR3. J gave up 1 base and V 4 bases, and 8 bases lay outside the gene matches. The CDR3 reads CASSTGDRGISNTEAFF. The CDR3 DNA follows: TGTGCCAGTAGTACCGGGGACAGGGGGATATCGAACACTGAAGCTTTCTTT.

This chain joins TRBV29-1 and TRBJ2-1; a possible D gene is TRBD1 (6 bases). The CDR3 runs to 13 residues. Trimming cost V 4 bases and J 3 bases, with 10 bases left between them. Germline CDR1 and CDR2: SQVTM and ANQGSEA. The CDR3: CSVVRDNYNEQFF. The CDR3 coding sequence is TGCAGCGTTGTTCGGGACAACTACAATGAGCAGTTCTTC.

The table lists this clone with a few counts. The gene calls are TRBV7-9 and TRBJ1-4; tentative D call: TRBD1 (5 bases). This CDR3 spans 13 amino acids. Germline loops: CDR1 SEHNR, CDR2 FQNEAQ (reference sequence). Trimming shortened V by 3 bases and J by 7 bases, and 9 bases separated the two germline ends. The CDR3: CASSFLGGEKLFF. CDR3 coding DNA: TGTGCCAGCAGCTTTCTCGGGGGTGAAAAACTGTTTTTT.

The chain links TRBV7-2 to TRBJ1-1, with a weak D call TRBD1 (5 bases). This CDR3 is built from 15 residues. Trimming left V 3 bases short and J 6 bases short, with 17 bases between. Germline V CDR1 and CDR2: SGHTA, FQGNSA. CDR3 DNA sequence: TGTGCCAGCAGCTTCACGGCAATGACAGACCCTGAAGCTTTCTTT. The encoded protein is CASSFTAMTDPEAFF.

The chain joins TRBV7-2 to TRBJ1-5, with D possibly matching TRBD1 (5 bases). Between the trimmed V and J ends, which lost 0 bases and 6 bases, there was a span of 12 bases. CDR3 length equals 15 residues. From germline, CDR1 is SGHTA and CDR2 FQGNSA. The CDR3 sequence is CASSLASGGGQPQHF. CDR3 sequence (DNA): TGTGCCAGCAGCTTAGCATCCGGGGGGGGTCAGCCCCAGCATTTT.

This rearrangement joins TRBV5-1 to TRBJ1-3; D is unclear. This CDR3 has 16 amino acids. Germline-derived CDR1 and CDR2 are SGHRS and YFSETQ. The V end lost 1 base, the J end lost 2 bases, and 13 bases lay between the germline ends. As DNA, the CDR3 is TGCGCCAGCAGCTTGTTAGGGAGTCAAACTGGAAACACCATATATTTT. It yields the protein CASSLLGSQTGNTIYF.